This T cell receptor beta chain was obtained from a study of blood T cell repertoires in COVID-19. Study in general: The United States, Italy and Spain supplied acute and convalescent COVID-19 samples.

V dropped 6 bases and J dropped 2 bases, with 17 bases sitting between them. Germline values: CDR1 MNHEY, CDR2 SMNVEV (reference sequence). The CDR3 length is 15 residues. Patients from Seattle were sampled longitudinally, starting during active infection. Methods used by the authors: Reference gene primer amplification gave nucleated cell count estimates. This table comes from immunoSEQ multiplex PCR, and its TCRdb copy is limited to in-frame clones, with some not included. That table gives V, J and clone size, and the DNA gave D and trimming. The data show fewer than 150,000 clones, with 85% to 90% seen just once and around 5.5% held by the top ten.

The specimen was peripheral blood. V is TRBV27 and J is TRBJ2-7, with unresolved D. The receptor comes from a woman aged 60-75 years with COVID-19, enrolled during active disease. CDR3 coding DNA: TGTGCCAGCAGCTCCCTTGAAGGTCGGGCCTACGAGCAGTACTTC. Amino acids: CASSSLEGRAYEQYF.